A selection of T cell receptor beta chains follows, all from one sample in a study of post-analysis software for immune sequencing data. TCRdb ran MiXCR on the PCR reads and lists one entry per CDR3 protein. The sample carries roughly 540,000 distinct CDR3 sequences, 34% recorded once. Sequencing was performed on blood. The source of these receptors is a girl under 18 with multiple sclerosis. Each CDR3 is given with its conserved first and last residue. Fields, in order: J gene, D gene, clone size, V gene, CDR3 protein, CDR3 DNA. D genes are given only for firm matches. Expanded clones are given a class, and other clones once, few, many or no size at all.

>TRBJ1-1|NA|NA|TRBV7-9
CASSSDLTEAFF
TGTGCCAGCAGTTCGGATCTCACTGAAGCTTTCTTT
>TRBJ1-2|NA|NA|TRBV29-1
CSVQGGTFYGYTF
TGCAGCGTTCAAGGCGGGACTTTCTATGGCTACACCTTC
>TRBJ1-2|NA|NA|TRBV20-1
CSGADRNYGYTF
TGCAGTGGCGCAGACCGGAACTATGGCTACACCTTC
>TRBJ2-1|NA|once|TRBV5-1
CASSLNSEGGNEQFF
TGCGCCAGCAGCTTGAACTCTGAGGGAGGCAATGAGCAGTTCTTC
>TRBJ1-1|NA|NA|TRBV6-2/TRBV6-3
CASTGLGGTEAFF
TGTGCCAGCACCGGGTTAGGGGGCACTGAAGCTTTCTTT
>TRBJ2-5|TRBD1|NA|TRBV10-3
CAISESARGNQETQYF
TGTGCCATCAGTGAGTCGGCCAGGGGGAACCAAGAGACCCAGTACTTC
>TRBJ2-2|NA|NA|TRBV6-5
CASSYSTTGLNTGELFF
TGTGCCAGCAGTTACTCGACGACGGGATTGAACACCGGGGAGCTGTTTTTT
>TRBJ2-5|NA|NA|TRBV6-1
CASSASRKETQYF
TGTGCCAGCAGTGCAAGCAGAAAAGAGACCCAGTACTTC
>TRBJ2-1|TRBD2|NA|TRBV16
CASSQSAGGQFF
TGTGCCAGCAGCCAATCGGCGGGGGGGCAGTTCTTC
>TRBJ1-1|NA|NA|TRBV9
CASSVVTGSEDEAFF
TGTGCCAGCAGCGTAGTAACCGGGTCGGAGGATGAAGCTTTCTTT
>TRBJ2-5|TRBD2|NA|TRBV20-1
CSAREEGAGVQETQYF
TGCAGTGCTAGAGAGGAGGGAGCGGGGGTGCAAGAGACCCAGTACTTC
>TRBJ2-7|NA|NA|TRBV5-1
CASSLAQGPYEQYF
TGCGCCAGCAGCTTGGCGCAGGGGCCCTACGAGCAGTACTTC
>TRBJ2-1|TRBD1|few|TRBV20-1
CSARATPGGYNEQFF
TGCAGTGCTAGAGCCACCCCAGGGGGCTACAATGAGCAGTTCTTC
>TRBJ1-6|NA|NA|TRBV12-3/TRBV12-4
CASSLGGADNSLLHF
TGTGCCAGCAGTTTGGGTGGGGCAGATAATTCACTCCTCCACTTT
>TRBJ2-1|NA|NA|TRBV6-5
CASSYSGYNEQFF
TGTGCCAGCAGTTATTCAGGGTACAATGAGCAGTTCTTC
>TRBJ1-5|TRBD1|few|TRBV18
CASSAGQGGKQPQHF
TGTGCCAGCTCAGCGGGACAGGGGGGAAAACAGCCCCAGCATTTT
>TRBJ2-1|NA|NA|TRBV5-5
CASSLGGGGEQFF
TGTGCCAGCAGCTTGGGGGGCGGCGGGGAGCAGTTCTTC
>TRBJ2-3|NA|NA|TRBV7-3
CASSLVGGHTDTQYF
TGTGCCAGCAGCTTAGTGGGGGGCCACACAGATACGCAGTATTTT
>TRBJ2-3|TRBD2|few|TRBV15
CATSREAGVSDTQYF
TGTGCCACCAGCAGAGAGGCGGGGGTTTCAGATACGCAGTATTTT
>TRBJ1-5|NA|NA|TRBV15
CATSRRSLNQPQHF
TGTGCCACCAGCAGGAGATCCCTCAATCAGCCCCAGCATTTT
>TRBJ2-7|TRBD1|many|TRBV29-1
CSVGDRGTEQYF
TGCAGCGTTGGGGACAGGGGGACCGAGCAGTACTTC
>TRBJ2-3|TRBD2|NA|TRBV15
CATRIGASGYTDTQYF
TGTGCCACCCGTATCGGGGCTAGCGGATACACAGATACGCAGTATTTT
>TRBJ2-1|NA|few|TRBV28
CASGLQTNEQFF
TGTGCCAGCGGTCTACAGACCAATGAGCAGTTCTTC
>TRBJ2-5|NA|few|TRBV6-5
CASSYLGTPQETQYF
TGTGCCAGCAGTTACTTGGGAACGCCACAAGAGACCCAGTACTTC
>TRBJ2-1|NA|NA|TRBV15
CATSRDSQLTDYLWGNEQFF
TGTGCCACCAGCAGAGATAGTCAGCTGACGGACTATCTTTGGGGCAATGAGCAGTTCTTC
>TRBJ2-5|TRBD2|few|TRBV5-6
CASSYPSGALEETQYF
TGTGCCAGCAGCTACCCTAGCGGGGCCCTGGAAGAGACCCAGTACTTC
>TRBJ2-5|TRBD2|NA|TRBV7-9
CASMGLAGARYQETQYF
TGTGCCAGCATGGGACTAGCGGGGGCCCGGTACCAAGAGACCCAGTACTTC
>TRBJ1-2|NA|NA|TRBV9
CASSVLTGNYGYTF
TGTGCCAGCAGCGTACTAACAGGGAACTATGGCTACACCTTC
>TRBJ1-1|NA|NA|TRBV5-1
CASKPGAALGTEAFF
TGCGCCAGCAAGCCTGGGGCAGCGCTGGGCACTGAAGCTTTCTTT
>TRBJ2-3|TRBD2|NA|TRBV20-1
CSALRSGGGSTDTQYF
TGCAGTGCTCTACGTAGCGGGGGGGGTTCCACAGATACGCAGTATTTT
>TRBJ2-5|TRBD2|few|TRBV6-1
CASSATSGGPAETQYF
TGTGCCAGCAGTGCGACTAGCGGGGGGCCAGCGGAGACCCAGTACTTC
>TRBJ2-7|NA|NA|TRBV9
CASSAAVRGEQYF
TGTGCCAGCAGCGCAGCGGTGAGGGGGGAGCAGTACTTC
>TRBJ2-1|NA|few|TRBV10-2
CASSVTTYNEQFF
TGCGCCAGCAGTGTGACTACTTACAATGAGCAGTTCTTC
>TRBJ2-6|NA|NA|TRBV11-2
CASRTTGFGANVLTF
TGTGCCAGCAGAACTACAGGTTTCGGGGCCAACGTTCTGACTTTC
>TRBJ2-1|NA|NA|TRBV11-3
CASSSAAVSSYNEQFF
TGTGCCAGCAGCTCGGCGGCGGTCAGCTCCTACAATGAGCAGTTCTTC
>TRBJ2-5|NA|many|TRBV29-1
CSVDSRKETQYF
TGCAGCGTTGACTCCCGGAAGGAGACCCAGTACTTC
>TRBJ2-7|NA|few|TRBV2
CASSERRDYEQYF
TGTGCCAGCAGTGAGCGACGGGATTACGAGCAGTACTTC
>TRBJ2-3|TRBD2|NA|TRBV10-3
CAITGGYTDTQYF
TGTGCCATCACGGGGGGTTACACAGATACGCAGTATTTT
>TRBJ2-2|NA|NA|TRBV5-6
CASSLPGELFF
TGTGCCAGCAGCTTGCCCGGGGAGCTGTTTTTT
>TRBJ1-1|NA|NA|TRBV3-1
CASSQLATGNTEAFF
TGTGCCAGCAGCCAATTGGCAACGGGGAACACTGAAGCTTTCTTT
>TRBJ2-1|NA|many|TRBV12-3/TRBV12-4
CASRLRVGSYNEQFF
TGTGCCAGCAGGCTCAGGGTGGGTTCCTACAATGAGCAGTTCTTC
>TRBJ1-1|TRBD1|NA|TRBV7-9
CASSRSDRLDLMNTEAFF
TGTGCCAGCAGCCGTTCGGACAGGCTCGACCTCATGAACACTGAAGCTTTCTTT
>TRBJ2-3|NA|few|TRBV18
CASSPTSIADTQYF
TGTGCCAGCTCACCTACCTCCATCGCAGATACGCAGTATTTT
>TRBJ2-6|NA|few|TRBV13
CASKGANVLTF
TGTGCCAGCAAAGGGGCCAACGTCCTGACTTTC
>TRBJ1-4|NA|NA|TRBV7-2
CASSLGAGTVGEKLFF
TGTGCCAGCAGCTTAGGGGCCGGGACGGTGGGTGAAAAACTGTTTTTT
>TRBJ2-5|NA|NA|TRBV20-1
CSARTGRVETQYF
TGCAGTGCTAGGACAGGTCGGGTAGAGACCCAGTACTTC
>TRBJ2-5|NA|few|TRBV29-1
CSVEQGVETQYF
TGCAGCGTTGAACAAGGGGTGGAGACCCAGTACTTC
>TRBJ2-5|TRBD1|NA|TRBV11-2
CASSLGTGVQETQYF
TGTGCCAGCAGCTTGGGGACAGGGGTCCAAGAGACCCAGTACTTC
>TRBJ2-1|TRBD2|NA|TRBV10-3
CAISVLLGGGTYNEQFF
TGTGCCATCAGTGTACTTCTCGGCGGGGGGACCTACAATGAGCAGTTCTTC
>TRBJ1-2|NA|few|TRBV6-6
CASSYFGEANYGYTF
TGTGCCAGCAGTTACTTTGGAGAAGCTAACTATGGCTACACCTTC
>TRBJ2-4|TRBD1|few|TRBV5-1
CASSEQGASYIQYF
TGCGCCAGCAGCGAACAGGGGGCGTCGTACATTCAGTACTTC
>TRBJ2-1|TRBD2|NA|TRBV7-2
CASSLGLAETQFF
TGTGCCAGCAGCCTCGGACTAGCAGAGACCCAGTTCTTC
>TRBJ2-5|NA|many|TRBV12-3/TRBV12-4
CASSLQGWAQYF
TGTGCCAGCAGTTTACAGGGATGGGCCCAGTACTTC